Each of the 2 T cell receptor beta chains below was sequenced from the same sample in a study of T cell repertoires in cytomegalovirus infection. TCRdb called the reads again in MiXCR, with one record for every CDR3 protein. The sample includes approximately 170,000 distinct CDR3 sequences, about an eighth of them seen just once. The sample taken for sequencing was PBMCs. The receptors shown here come from a human donor in good health (CMV status not recorded). Some clones in this sample may be carry-over from other donors' samples.

The V call is TRBV6-2 or TRBV6-3, the J call TRBJ2-2; no reliable D call. The CDR3 extends over 11 amino acids. Germline-derived CDR1 and CDR2 are MNHEY and SVGEGT. V lost 8 bases and J 4 bases, leaving 5 bases between the germline ends. For the CDR3, the DNA is TGTGCCAGCTTAGGCACCGGGGAGCTGTTTTTT. Translating gives CASLGTGELFF.

This clonotype came up a few times. V gene TRBV4-1 combines with J gene TRBJ2-5, with D possibly being TRBD1 or TRBD2 (5 bases each). Germline lookup yields CDR1 MGHRA and CDR2 YSYEKL. Trimming took off 7 bases at V and 3 bases at J, with 12 bases between the two ends. The CDR3 totals 13 residues. The CDR3 is CASILGPKETQYF. The CDR3 DNA reads TGCGCCAGCATCTTGGGACCGAAAGAGACCCAGTACTTC.